Sequencing of this TCR beta chain was carried out in a study of blood T cell repertoires in COVID-19 (TCRdb year 2020). Broadly, across the study: The collaborator samples originated in the United States, Italy and Spain and spanned the acute and convalescent phases of COVID-19. The prospective study material was composed of cDNA or gDNA derived from T cells, B-cell-depleted T cells, or PBMCs. The dataset comprised deeply sampled blood TCRbeta repertoires from subjects exposed to, actively infected with, or recovered from COVID-19. A freely available public database, intended as a resource for researchers studying the immune response to SARS-CoV-2, is where the repertoires were released. The samples were drawn from the first 160 participants of the ongoing ImmuneRACE study and from 950 to 1,500 subjects provided by 6 global collaborators. Sample metadata almost always included a de-identified subject ID, COVID-19 status, age in years and sex. Where available, HLA class I and class II types were taken from metadata supplied by the sample provider and were not determined by assay-based typing.

What the authors observed across the whole study: How much clinical and demographic metadata was included differed by source and by participant, and the metadata was provided uncurated.

TCRbeta CDR3 regions were amplified from genomic DNA by means of the immunoSEQ Assay, a bias-controlled multiplex PCR. For the original study's pipeline: The number of nucleated cells in each sample was estimated from the amplification of reference gene primers within the assay. Sequence reads were collapsed and filtered to measure the absolute abundance of every unique TCRbeta CDR3 rearrangement. For each sample, productive Simpson clonality was calculated as the square root of Simpson's diversity index over productive rearrangements. This is the immuneACCESS table as TCRdb keeps it, with only in-frame sequences that have V and J called. A part of the clones is gone; compared with another copy, unresolved V genes explain less than half, and the rest is unexplained. V and J calls and clone size come straight from that table; D and trimming were deduced from the DNA. The sample yields approximately 380,000 clones; roughly 85% were counted once. The ten largest make up approximately 3.7% of the sample.

The germline V gene (reference sequence) supplies CDR1 SGHNT and CDR2 YYREEE. Taken from cysteine to phenylalanine, the CDR3 has 15 residues. This entry keeps only the CDR3 DNA: 45 bases, framed from base 1. V and J are trimmed by 3 bases and 6 bases, and the gene matches miss 5 bases of the junction. Collaborating institutions collected whole blood in K2EDTA tubes following their own protocols. For TCRbeta analysis, collaborator samples were shipped as frozen whole blood, as isolated PBMCs, or as DNA extracted from either sample type. In regard to this clone: Its antigen remains undetermined. Per-nucleotide qualities are absent, and no much larger clonotype sits a single base away.

The clonotype comes from a woman aged 18 to 35 with acute or convalescent COVID-19. What was sequenced was peripheral blood. The chain is assembled from TRBV5-4 and TRBJ2-2, with 10 bases matching TRBD2. At the DNA level, the sequence is TGTGCCAGCAGCTCGGAGCGGGAGGGCTCCGGGGAGCTGTTTTTT. The encoded protein is CASSSEREGSGELFF.